The 17 T cell receptor beta chains below all came from one sample that was sequenced in a study of T-cell reconstitution after alpha-beta-depleted transplantation in children. Unique molecular identifiers were used to barcode this TCRbeta library. One entry per CDR3 protein results from TCRdb running MiXCR on the PCR reads. The data show around 960,000 distinct CDR3 sequences, with around 30% seen just once and more than 25% held by the top ten. Sequencing was performed on PBMCs, mostly from graft donor cells, taken 360 days after TCRalphabeta/CD19-depleted stem cell transplant. All receptors derive from a boy under two years old who had a stem cell transplant for SCID, so the T cells may come from the graft donor.

The sample holds a few counts of this clonotype. The chain carries TRBV5-4 and TRBJ1-1, with a weak D call TRBD1 (5 bases). Trimming cost V 0 bases and J 6 bases, with 18 bases left between them. Germline CDR1 and CDR2: SGHNT and YYREEE (reference sequence). The CDR3 has 16 amino acids. The CDR3 is CASSLGARADVPEAFF. In nucleotides, the CDR3 is TGTGCCAGCAGCTTGGGGGCCAGGGCGGATGTTCCTGAAGCTTTCTTT.

At least ten counts were recorded for this clonotype. The V call is TRBV12-3 or TRBV12-4, the J call TRBJ2-2; D not resolved. The CDR3 runs to 13 residues. Trimming cost V 3 bases and J 5 bases, with 7 bases left between them. CDR3 region: CASSFPPTGELFF. CDR3 DNA sequence: TGTGCCAGCAGTTTCCCCCCTACCGGGGAGCTGTTTTTT.

This clonotype was observed a few times. The chain joins TRBV5-1 to TRBJ2-7; D is perhaps TRBD2 (6 bases). Germline lookup yields CDR1 SGHRS and CDR2 YFSETQ. The CDR3 runs to 14 residues. V was clipped by 3 bases and J by 0 bases, with 10 bases between them. CDR3 sequence: CASSWGDGSYEQYF. The CDR3 DNA reads TGCGCCAGCAGCTGGGGGGACGGCTCCTACGAGCAGTACTTC. Complete variable domain (other parts from reference TRBV5-1 and TRBJ2-7): KAGVTQTPRYLIKTRGQQVTLSCSPISGHRSVSWYQQTPGQGLQFLFEYFSETQRNKGNFPGRFSGRQFSNSRSEMNVSTLELGDSALYLCASSWGDGSYEQYFGPGTRLTVT.

The genes are TRBV4-1 and TRBJ2-7; possibly TRBD1 for D (5 bases). The CDR3 has 15 amino acids. The germline gives CDR1 MGHRA, CDR2 YSYEKL. The V and J ends lost 3 bases and 2 bases respectively, with 14 bases between them. The CDR3 loop reads CASSQAQLGPYEQYF. CDR3 nucleotides: TGCGCCAGCAGCCAGGCGCAGCTGGGGCCCTACGAGCAGTACTTC.

The rearrangement joins TRBV9 to TRBJ2-1; tentative D call: TRBD2 (5 bases). V was pared by 4 bases and J by 3 bases, with 14 bases between. The CDR3 spans 15 residues. The germline CDR1 and CDR2 sequences are SGDLS and YYNGEE. Written as DNA, the CDR3 is TGTGCCAGCAGCCCCCGAGGACTGGGCTACAATGAGCAGTTCTTC. It is translated as CASSPRGLGYNEQFF.

The table lists this clonotype with a few counts. The chain carries TRBV20-1 and TRBJ2-1; tentative D call: TRBD2 (6 bases). The CDR3 covers 14 residues. Germline lookup yields CDR1 DFQATT and CDR2 SNEGSKA (reference sequence). Between the trimmed V and J ends, which lost 4 bases and 4 bases, there was a span of 14 bases. The CDR3, as DNA: TGCAGTGCTAAACGACTAGATGTTTACAATGAGCAGTTCTTC. Translated: CSAKRLDVYNEQFF.

The chain is built from TRBV29-1 and TRBJ2-2, with D possibly matching TRBD2 (6 bases). Germline V gene sequence: CDR1 SQVTM, CDR2 ANQGSEA. Deletions cut 4 bases from V and 6 bases from J, with 9 bases between. The CDR3 totals 12 residues. The CDR3: CSVASSAGELFF. The CDR3 nucleotides read TGCAGCGTTGCCTCTAGCGCCGGGGAGCTGTTTTTT.

In this sample, this clonotype turned up a few times. V usage is TRBV2 and J usage is TRBJ2-1, with D perhaps matching TRBD1 (5 bases). The V gene lost 8 bases and the J gene lost 10 bases, with 12 bases spanning the gap. Germline V lookup: CDR1 SNHLY, CDR2 FYNNEI. The CDR3 contains 11 residues. The CDR3 is CASFRVGEQFF. CDR3 sequence (DNA): TGTGCCAGCTTCAGGGTTGGCGAGCAGTTCTTC. Full variable domain (missing parts from reference TRBV2 and TRBJ2-1): EPEVTQTPSHQVTQMGQEVILRCVPISNHLYFYWYRQILGQKVEFLVSFYNNEISEKSEIFDDQFSVERPDGSNFTLKIRSTKLEDSAMYFCASFRVGEQFFGPGTRLTVL.

The chain links TRBV2 to TRBJ2-3; D is uncertain. This CDR3 comprises 14 residues. V dropped 5 bases and J dropped 2 bases, with 11 bases sitting between them. The germline gives CDR1 SNHLY, CDR2 FYNNEI. The CDR3 DNA is TGTGCCAGCAGTAAACCAGAGTACACAGATACGCAGTATTTT. The encoded protein is CASSKPEYTDTQYF. Combining the CDR3 with reference TRBV2 and TRBJ2-3 gives the whole variable domain EPEVTQTPSHQVTQMGQEVILRCVPISNHLYFYWYRQILGQKVEFLVSFYNNEISEKSEIFDDQFSVERPDGSNFTLKIRSTKLEDSAMYFCASSKPEYTDTQYFGPGTRLTVL.

This clonotype was recorded at least ten times. The chain recombines TRBV6-5 with TRBJ2-3; 8 bases agree with TRBD2. J lost 6 bases, V lost 5 bases, and 7 bases had no gene match. The CDR3 length is 14 residues. In germline, CDR1 is MNHEY, CDR2 SVGAGI. The CDR3 spells CASSNEKRGDTQYF. As DNA, the CDR3 is TGTGCCAGCAGTAACGAGAAGCGGGGGGATACGCAGTATTTT.

The sample holds a few counts of this clonotype. This sequence joins TRBV5-1 and TRBJ2-5; no reliable D call. Germline-derived CDR1 and CDR2 are SGHRS and YFSETQ. The CDR3 covers 16 residues. V was cut by 4 bases and J by 1 base, with 17 bases left in between. The CDR3 DNA follows: TGCGCCAGCAGCCAGGCCTACGGGCTATTCCAAGAGACCCAGTACTTC. Protein sequence: CASSQAYGLFQETQYF. Full variable domain (rest looked up from reference TRBV5-1 and TRBJ2-5): KAGVTQTPRYLIKTRGQQVTLSCSPISGHRSVSWYQQTPGQGLQFLFEYFSETQRNKGNFPGRFSGRQFSNSRSEMNVSTLELGDSALYLCASSQAYGLFQETQYFGPGTRLLVL.

The V gene is TRBV2, the J gene TRBJ2-1, with D unresolved. The CDR3 sequence is 14 residues long. V lost 10 bases to trimming and J lost 2 bases, with 15 bases between them. CDR1 and CDR2 from the germline V gene are SNHLY and FYNNEI. CDR3 nucleotide sequence: TGTGCCATCTACAGCCCTTCAACCTACAATGAGCAGTTCTTC. It codes for CAIYSPSTYNEQFF.

This sequence joins TRBV12-3 or TRBV12-4 and TRBJ2-1; TRBD2 might be the D (5 bases). V was shortened by 6 bases and J by 9 bases, with 18 bases between the two germline ends. CDR3 length equals 14 residues. The CDR3 bases are TGTGCCAGCAGCCCCTTCGTCGGGGTTGGTGAGCAGTTCTTC. Encoded protein: CASSPFVGVGEQFF.

This sequence joins TRBV20-1 and TRBJ1-5; 7 nucleotides line up with TRBD1. Per germline, CDR1 DFQATT and CDR2 SNEGSKA (reference sequence). J was trimmed by 0 bases and V by 1 base; bases with no gene match: 9. There are 17 residues in the CDR3. CDR3 in amino acids: CSARAQGNPFSNQPQHF. The CDR3 DNA reads TGCAGTGCTAGAGCACAGGGGAACCCCTTTAGCAATCAGCCCCAGCATTTT.

This clonotype was found a few times. The chain recombines TRBV5-1 with TRBJ2-1; TRBD2 is a possible D gene (5 bases). The CDR3 is 17 residues long. Germline lookup yields CDR1 SGHRS and CDR2 YFSETQ. V dropped 0 bases and J dropped 3 bases, with 16 bases sitting between them. The CDR3 loop is CASSLGPNAGNYNEQFF. DNA for the CDR3: TGCGCCAGCAGCTTGGGCCCCAACGCGGGCAACTACAATGAGCAGTTCTTC.

The chain carries TRBV5-1 and TRBJ2-2; possible D gene TRBD2, 6 bases. This CDR3 contains 16 residues. Trimming left V 6 bases short and J 0 bases short, with 15 bases between. Per germline, CDR1 SGHRS and CDR2 YFSETQ. CDR3 protein: CASTQVAGSNTGELFF. CDR3 in DNA: TGCGCCAGCACCCAAGTCGCGGGGTCGAACACCGGGGAGCTGTTTTTT.

The chain joins TRBV9 to TRBJ2-3; D gene unclear. V lost 7 bases to trimming and J lost 1 base, with 13 bases between them. The germline gives CDR1 SGDLS, CDR2 YYNGEE. CDR3 length equals 14 residues. CDR3 DNA: TGTGCCAGCTTAACCGGGCTACGCACAGATACGCAGTATTTT. Translating it yields CASLTGLRTDTQYF.